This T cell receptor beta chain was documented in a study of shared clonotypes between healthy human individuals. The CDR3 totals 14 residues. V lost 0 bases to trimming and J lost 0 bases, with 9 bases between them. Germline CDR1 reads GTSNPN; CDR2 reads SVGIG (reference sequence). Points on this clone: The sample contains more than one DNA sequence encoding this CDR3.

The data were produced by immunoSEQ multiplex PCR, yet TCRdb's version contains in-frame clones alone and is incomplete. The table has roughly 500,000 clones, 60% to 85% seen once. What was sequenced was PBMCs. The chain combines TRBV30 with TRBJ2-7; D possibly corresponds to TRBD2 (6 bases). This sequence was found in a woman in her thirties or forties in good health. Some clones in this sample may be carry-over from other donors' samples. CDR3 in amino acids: CAWSVGGSSYEQYF. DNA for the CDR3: TGTGCCTGGAGTGTGGGGGGAAGCTCCTACGAGCAGTACTTC.